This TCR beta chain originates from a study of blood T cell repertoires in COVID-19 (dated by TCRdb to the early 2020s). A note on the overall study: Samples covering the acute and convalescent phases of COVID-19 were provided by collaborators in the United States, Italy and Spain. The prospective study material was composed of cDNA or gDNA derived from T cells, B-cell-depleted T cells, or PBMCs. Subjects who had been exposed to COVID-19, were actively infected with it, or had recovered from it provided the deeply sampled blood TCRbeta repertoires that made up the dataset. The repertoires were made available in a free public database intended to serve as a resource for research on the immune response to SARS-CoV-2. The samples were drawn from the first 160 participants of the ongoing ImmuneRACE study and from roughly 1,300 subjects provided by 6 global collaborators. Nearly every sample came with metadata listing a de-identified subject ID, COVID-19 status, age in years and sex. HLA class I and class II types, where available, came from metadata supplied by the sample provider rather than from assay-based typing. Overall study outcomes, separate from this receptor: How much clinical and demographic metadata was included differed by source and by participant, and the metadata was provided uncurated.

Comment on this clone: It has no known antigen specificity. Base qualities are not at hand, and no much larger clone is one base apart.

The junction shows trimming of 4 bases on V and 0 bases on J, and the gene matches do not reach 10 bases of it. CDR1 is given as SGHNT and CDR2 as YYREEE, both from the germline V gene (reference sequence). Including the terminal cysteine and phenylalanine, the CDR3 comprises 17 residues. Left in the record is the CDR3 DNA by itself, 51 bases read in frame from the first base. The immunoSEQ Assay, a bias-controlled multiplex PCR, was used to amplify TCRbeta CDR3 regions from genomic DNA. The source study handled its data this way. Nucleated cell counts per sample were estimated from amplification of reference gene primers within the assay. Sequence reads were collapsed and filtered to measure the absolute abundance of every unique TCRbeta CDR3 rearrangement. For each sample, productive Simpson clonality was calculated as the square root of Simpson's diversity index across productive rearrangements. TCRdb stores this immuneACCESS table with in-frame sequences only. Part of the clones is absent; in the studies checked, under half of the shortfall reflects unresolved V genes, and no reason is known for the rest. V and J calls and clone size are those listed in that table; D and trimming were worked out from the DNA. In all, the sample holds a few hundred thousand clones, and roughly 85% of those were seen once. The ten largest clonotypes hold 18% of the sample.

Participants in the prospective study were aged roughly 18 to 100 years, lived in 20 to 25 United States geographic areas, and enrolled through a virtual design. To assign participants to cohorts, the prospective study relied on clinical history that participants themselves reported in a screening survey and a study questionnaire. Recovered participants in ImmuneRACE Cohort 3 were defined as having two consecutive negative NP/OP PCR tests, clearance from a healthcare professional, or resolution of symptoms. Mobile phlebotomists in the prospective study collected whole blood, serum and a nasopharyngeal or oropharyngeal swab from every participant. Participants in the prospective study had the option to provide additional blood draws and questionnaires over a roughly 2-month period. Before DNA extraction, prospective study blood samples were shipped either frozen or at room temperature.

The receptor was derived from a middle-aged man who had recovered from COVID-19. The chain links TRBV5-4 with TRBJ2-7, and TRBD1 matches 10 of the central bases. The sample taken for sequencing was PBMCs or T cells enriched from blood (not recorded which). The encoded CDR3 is CASSTETGTGDSYEQYF. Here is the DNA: TGTGCCAGCAGCACCGAAACCGGGACAGGGGACTCCTACGAGCAGTACTTC. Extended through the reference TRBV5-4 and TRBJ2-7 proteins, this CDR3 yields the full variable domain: ETGVTQSPTHLIKTRGQQVTLRCSSQSGHNTVSWYQQALGQGPQFIFQYYREEENGRGNFPPRFSGLQFPNYSSELNVNALELDDSALYLCASSTETGTGDSYEQYFGPGTRLTVT.